The rows below give T cell receptor beta chains drawn from one sample of a study of T cells in Graves' hyperthyroidism and ophthalmopathy. From the multiplex PCR reads, TCRdb called clonotypes with MiXCR, one entry per CDR3 protein. The sample shows 370,000 or so distinct CDR3 sequences, roughly 14% of them seen only once. Sequencing used blood. The receptors were sampled from a young man with Graves' hyperthyroidism that later progressed to Graves' ophthalmopathy. Both conserved end residues are trimmed from each CDR3. Clone sizes are given selectively: once, few, many, or a class where the clone is expanded.

J gene,clone size,CDR3 length,V gene,CDR3 protein
TRBJ2-4,NA,11,TRBV7-9,ASSITGENIQY
TRBJ2-7,many,15,TRBV28,ASSLFSRGGRDYEQY
TRBJ1-5,NA,10,TRBV10-2,ANKGDDQPQH
TRBJ1-6,many,11,TRBV20-1,SARKASNSPLH
TRBJ1-2,many,13,TRBV6-2/TRBV6-3,ASRPFLRGRSGYT
TRBJ2-3,many,14,TRBV11-2,ASSLDGTGAPDTQY
TRBJ1-4,many,13,TRBV13,ASSSRGGANEKLF
TRBJ1-1,many,11,TRBV2,ASRGEIYTEAF
TRBJ2-7,few,13,TRBV7-9,ASSPGSLAGYEQY
TRBJ1-2,many,11,TRBV3-1,ASSQGGVKGYT
TRBJ2-1,few,14,TRBV5-1,ASSLAPASSYNEQF
TRBJ1-4,few,13,TRBV15,ATSEFRVTNEKLF
TRBJ2-3,NA,12,TRBV6-1,ASSWGVADDTQY
TRBJ2-7,NA,9,TRBV25-1,ASSDSPEQY
TRBJ2-2,NA,16,TRBV27,ASSLLLAGGTNTGELF
TRBJ1-5,many,13,TRBV6-1,ASSSRQGSDRPQH
TRBJ1-4,few,9,TRBV6-2/TRBV6-3,ASSYSEKLF
TRBJ2-7,NA,14,TRBV20-1,SASAPDRAPPYEQY
TRBJ1-2,few,13,TRBV6-1,ASRPRPGADYGYT
TRBJ2-7,many,14,TRBV7-8,ASSLTGQGYFHEQY
TRBJ2-1,few,11,TRBV6-1,ASRMQGYNEQF
TRBJ2-5,few,13,TRBV20-1,SAIRTSGFRETQY
TRBJ1-1,many,13,TRBV4-2,ASSQDQMGGTEAF
TRBJ1-4,many,12,TRBV13,ASSLGLGGEKLF
TRBJ2-3,few,14,TRBV9,ASSVELASSTDTQY
TRBJ1-1,few,13,TRBV5-1,ASSLYAGANTEAF
TRBJ1-6,NA,12,TRBV19,ASSRDTYNSPLH
TRBJ1-4,few,15,TRBV9,ASSYRDRVPTNEKLF
TRBJ2-1,NA,15,TRBV5-1,ASSLGGTSGGNNEQF
TRBJ1-5,many,12,TRBV3-1,ASSQMATPQPQH
TRBJ2-5,NA,13,TRBV29-1,SVELQTEYQETQY
TRBJ1-6,few,11,TRBV6-5,ASSYGLGVALH
TRBJ2-7,many,11,TRBV20-1,SARTSGGYEQY
TRBJ2-7,NA,12,TRBV5-6,ASSLESDSYEQY
TRBJ2-1,few,8,TRBV29-1,SVSLNEQF
TRBJ2-3,few,14,TRBV20-1,SARDLRGAGSDTQY
TRBJ2-6,NA,15,TRBV20-1,SASVDINGPGANVLT
TRBJ1-2,few,9,TRBV6-1,ASRGVWGYT
TRBJ2-7,few,12,TRBV4-2,ASSQDGGRYEQY
TRBJ2-7,many,10,TRBV20-1,SASELSYEQY
TRBJ1-1,few,15,TRBV7-9,ASRLASLIQGGTEAF
TRBJ2-7,many,12,TRBV20-1,SAGRTSGSYEQY
TRBJ1-1,few,15,TRBV5-1,ASSLWGNRLMNTEAF
TRBJ2-5,many,12,TRBV6-1,ASNPGGHQETQY
TRBJ2-3,NA,14,TRBV5-1,ASNFGQPGLAETQY
TRBJ2-1,few,11,TRBV20-1,SAAGGSYNEQF
TRBJ2-7,few,12,TRBV6-1,ASGMRQFGYEQY